This T cell receptor beta chain emerged from a study of T-cell memory formation after mild COVID-19. The overall study: Most TCR clusters belonged to a single donor.

Each CDR3 protein is one row after TCRdb ran MiXCR on the 5' RACE reads. The data contain 390,000 or so distinct CDR3 sequences, about 16% of them seen just once; the ten biggest clones take up 20% to 25%. In this sample, this clonotype turned up many times. Its matching antigen is unknown. A read error may account for a junction end that differs from germline. Study results and caveats: There were some responding clones in pre-infection memory, which suggested that cross-reactive memory had joined. Clones that got smaller from day 15 to 85 had even CD4/CD8, while clones growing later tipped toward CD4+.

CDR3 length: 12 amino acids. The germline V gene encodes CDR1 SEHNR and CDR2 FQNEAQ (reference sequence). The sequenced material came from PBMCs or a T cell subset sorted from them (not recorded which). The clonotype comes from a man between 18 and 35 years old who had mild COVID-19 (a few samples of this study predate the infection). Cell type and time point are not known. The chain is built from TRBV7-9 and TRBJ1-1; perhaps TRBD1 as D (5 bases). CDR3 amino acids: CASSSGGAASLF. The CDR3 DNA follows: TGTGCCAGCAGCTCGGGTGGGGCAGCCTCGCTCTTT.